One and the same sample provided the 26 T cell receptor beta chains below, sequenced in a study of cytomegalovirus exposure and HLA in healthy donors. Sequencing was performed with immunoSEQ multiplex PCR; in TCRdb, only in-frame clones are kept and a portion is missing. The repertoire consists of tens of thousands of clones, with roughly 90% occurring once and the leading ten covering approximately 1.5%. The specimen was PBMCs. Receptor source: a woman between 18 and 29 years old in good health and CMV-seronegative.

The chain carries TRBV9 and TRBJ2-2; 9 bases match TRBD2. CDR1 is SGDLS and CDR2 is YYNGEE in the germline V gene. The CDR3 has 15 residues. The J segment lost 6 bases and the V segment lost 1 base, leaving 4 bases of the junction unmatched. CDR3 protein: CASSVNLAGPGELFF. The CDR3 region has the DNA TGTGCCAGCAGCGTAAACCTAGCGGGACCCGGGGAGCTGTTTTTT.

V and J are TRBV7-6 and TRBJ1-3; D perhaps matches TRBD1 (6 bases). Germline CDR1 and CDR2: SGHVS and FNYEAQ. V lost 1 base, J lost 4 bases, and 11 bases lay in between. The length of the CDR3 is 15 residues. CDR3 sequence: CASSLEAGEGNTIYF. The CDR3 nucleotides are TGTGCCAGCAGCTTAGAGGCAGGGGAGGGAAACACCATATATTTT.

V is TRBV5-4 and J is TRBJ2-5, with D possibly being TRBD1 (5 bases). V lost 1 base, J lost 5 bases, and 18 bases lay in between. The germline V gene has CDR1 SGHNT and CDR2 YYREEE (reference sequence). The CDR3 sequence is 16 residues long. CDR3: CASSLITGGRGETQYF. The CDR3 DNA reads as TGTGCCAGCAGCTTGATTACAGGCGGAAGGGGTGAGACCCAGTACTTC.

This sequence joins TRBV9 and TRBJ2-2; 8 nucleotides agree with TRBD1. The CDR3 is 15 residues long. The V gene's germline CDR1 is SGDLS and CDR2 YYNGEE. The J segment lost 4 bases and the V segment lost 3 bases, leaving 5 bases of the junction unmatched. This chain's CDR3 is CASSAETGGTGELFF. CDR3 DNA sequence: TGTGCCAGCAGCGCGGAAACAGGGGGCACCGGGGAGCTGTTTTTT.

J is TRBJ2-1 and V is TRBV5-1; D is perhaps TRBD2 (5 bases). The CDR3 runs 15 residues. V was cut by 0 bases and J by 0 bases, with 7 bases left in between. Looked up from germline, CDR1 is SGHRS and CDR2 is YFSETQ. The CDR3 here is CASSLVGNSYNEQFF. The CDR3, as DNA: TGCGCCAGCAGCTTGGTCGGGAACTCCTACAATGAGCAGTTCTTC.

V and J are TRBV11-1 and TRBJ1-1; D gene unclear. Trimming took off 3 bases at V and 0 bases at J, with 8 bases between the two ends. Germline CDR1 SGHAT, CDR2 FQDESV (reference sequence). This CDR3 contains 14 residues. This CDR3 reads CASSFAELNTEAFF. CDR3 coding DNA: TGTGCCAGCAGCTTTGCAGAATTGAACACTGAAGCTTTCTTT.

This chain joins TRBV19 and TRBJ2-2; 8 bases fit TRBD2. The CDR3 runs 16 residues. Germline CDR1 reads LNHDA; CDR2 reads SQIVND (reference sequence). Trimming cost V 5 bases and J 4 bases; bases outside gene matches: 9. The chain's CDR3 is CASSFGTRAATGELFF. The CDR3 DNA sequence: TGTGCCAGTAGTTTCGGGACTAGGGCGGCCACCGGGGAGCTGTTTTTT. The full variable domain, completed using reference TRBV19 and TRBJ2-2, is DGGITQSPKYLFRKEGQNVTLSCEQNLNHDAMYWYRQDPGQGLRLIYYSQIVNDFQKGDIAEGYSVSREKKESFPLTVTSAQKNPTAFYLCASSFGTRAATGELFFGEGSRLTVL.

J is TRBJ1-1 and V is TRBV27; a weak D match, TRBD1 (6 bases). This CDR3 is 15 amino acids long. From germline, CDR1 is MNHEY and CDR2 SMNVEV (reference sequence). Between the trimmed V and J ends, which lost 1 base and 4 bases, there was a span of 13 bases. As DNA, the CDR3 is TGTGCCAGCAGTTTATACCCAGGGGAGGGCACTGAAGCTTTCTTT. This codes for CASSLYPGEGTEAFF.

The CDR3 here is CASSWGQLIINEQFF. In DNA, the CDR3 is TGTGCCAGCAGTTGGGGCCAGCTAATTATCAATGAGCAGTTCTTC. The chain is built from TRBV27 and TRBJ2-1; D may be TRBD1 (5 bases). This CDR3 comprises 15 residues. V was cut by 4 bases and J by 6 bases, with 16 bases left in between. The germline V gene encodes CDR1 MNHEY and CDR2 SMNVEV (reference sequence).

The chain combines TRBV20-1 with TRBJ2-7; 7 bases map to TRBD1. Germline V gene data show CDR1 as DFQATT and CDR2 as SNEGSKA (reference sequence). V trimming: 7 bases; J trimming: 7 bases; junction bases outside the gene matches: 7. This CDR3 is 11 amino acids long. CDR3 amino acids: CSVAGGWEQYF. In DNA, the CDR3 is TGCAGTGTTGCAGGGGGTTGGGAGCAGTACTTC.

The rearrangement links TRBV6-1 to TRBJ2-7; possible D gene TRBD1, 6 bases. Germline V gives CDR1 MNHNS, CDR2 SASEGT. CDR3 size: 14 residues. V was trimmed by 7 bases and J by 0 bases, leaving 13 bases between them. CDR3 nucleotide sequence: TGTGCCAGCACCGTACAGGGTATCTCCTACGAGCAGTACTTC. Its protein product is CASTVQGISYEQYF.

This sequence joins TRBV5-5 and TRBJ2-1, with D possibly TRBD1 on 6 matching bases. V lost 5 bases, J lost 7 bases, and 22 bases lay in between. Germline CDR1 SGHKS, CDR2 YYEKEE (reference sequence). The CDR3 length is 16 residues. The CDR3 DNA is TGTGCCAGCAGTCTAATACAGGGTCTGGGTTGGAATGAGCAGTTCTTC. Translating it yields CASSLIQGLGWNEQFF.

This rearrangement joins TRBV27 to TRBJ2-2; the match to TRBD2 covers 7 bases. Germline assignment: CDR1 MNHEY and CDR2 SMNVEV (reference sequence). Trimming removed 4 bases from V and 3 bases from J; junction bases left unmatched: 8. This CDR3 region has 16 residues. The CDR3 reads CASSSRWGGDTGELFF. For the CDR3, the DNA is TGTGCCAGCAGTTCCCGGTGGGGGGGTGACACCGGGGAGCTGTTTTTT.

The chain recombines TRBV9 with TRBJ2-3; D may be TRBD1 (5 bases). CDR1 is SGDLS and CDR2 is YYNGEE in the germline V gene. This CDR3 has 14 amino acids. Trimming stripped 3 bases from V and 2 bases from J, with 10 bases between. The chain's CDR3 is CASSGGRYTDTQYF. The CDR3 coding sequence is TGTGCCAGCAGCGGGGGCAGATACACAGATACGCAGTATTTT.

On this clone: The same CDR3 is also encoded by other DNA sequences in this sample. This chain uses TRBV7-3 with TRBJ2-1; D ambiguous. Germline V gene data show CDR1 as SGHTA and CDR2 as FQGTGA. This CDR3 is built from 13 residues. Trimming shortened V by 2 bases and J by 5 bases, and 7 bases separated the two germline ends. The CDR3 coding sequence is TGTGCCAGCAGCTTATCGGGTAACAATGAGCAGTTCTTC. It encodes CASSLSGNNEQFF.

This chain joins TRBV11-2 and TRBJ2-7; D is ambiguous. Germline loops: CDR1 SGHAT, CDR2 FQNNGV. CDR3 length equals 13 residues. V was pared by 1 base and J by 2 bases, with 6 bases between. The CDR3 loop reads CASSLAEPYEQYF. CDR3 in DNA: TGTGCCAGCAGCTTAGCCGAGCCCTACGAGCAGTACTTC.

V and J are TRBV28 and TRBJ1-4; 8 bases match TRBD1. The junction had 9 bases not matched to a gene; V was cut back by 7 bases and J by 11 bases. The CDR3 spans 13 residues. Germline values: CDR1 MDHEN, CDR2 SYDVKM. This CDR3 reads CASNSGGIGKLFF. CDR3 sequence (DNA): TGTGCCAGCAATTCAGGGGGCATCGGGAAACTGTTTTTT.

CDR3 DNA sequence: TGTGCCAGCAGCCAAAACAGAGTAACTAGCACAGATACGCAGTATTTT. Its translation: CASSQNRVTSTDTQYF. The chain combines TRBV4-2 with TRBJ2-3; no firm D call. The CDR3 runs 16 residues. The V and J ends lost 2 bases and 0 bases respectively, with 12 bases between them. Germline V gene data show CDR1 as LGHNA and CDR2 as YNFKEQ.

CDR3 loop: CASSLSEAGYNEQFF. In nucleotides, the CDR3 is TGTGCCAGCAGCTTAAGTGAAGCAGGCTACAATGAGCAGTTCTTC. The chain is built from TRBV7-9 and TRBJ2-1; D is unclear. Trimming left V 2 bases short and J 3 bases short, with 11 bases between. The CDR3 totals 15 residues. Per germline, CDR1 SEHNR and CDR2 FQNEAQ (reference sequence).

The chain recombines TRBV11-1 with TRBJ1-2, with D possibly matching TRBD1 (5 bases). With 5 bases removed from V and 7 bases from J, the gap between germline ends came to 17 bases. The germline V gene has CDR1 SGHAT and CDR2 FQDESV (reference sequence). The CDR3 runs 14 residues. The CDR3 sequence is CASSRIRQGGGYTF. CDR3 coding DNA: TGTGCCAGCAGCCGCATCCGGCAGGGAGGTGGCTACACCTTC.

The rearrangement links TRBV4-2 to TRBJ2-3; TRBD1 might be the D (5 bases). Per the germline V gene, CDR1 is LGHNA and CDR2 is YNFKEQ. V was shortened by 3 bases and J by 0 bases, with 10 bases between the two germline ends. The CDR3 totals 15 residues. The CDR3 spells CASSHQGQSTDTQYF. CDR3 in DNA: TGTGCCAGCAGCCACCAGGGCCAGAGCACAGATACGCAGTATTTT.

This rearrangement joins TRBV7-6 to TRBJ1-1; D might be TRBD1 (6 bases). Between the trimmed V and J ends, which lost 2 bases and 4 bases, there was a span of 20 bases. This CDR3 spans 17 amino acids. Germline assignment: CDR1 SGHVS and CDR2 FNYEAQ. CDR3: CASSLSPTGVGGTEAFF. CDR3 bases: TGTGCCAGCAGCTTAAGCCCGACAGGTGTTGGGGGCACTGAAGCTTTCTTT.

The chain has TRBV18 and TRBJ2-1; maybe TRBD1 (5 bases). With 2 bases removed from V and 6 bases from J, the gap between germline ends came to 8 bases. Germline lookup yields CDR1 KGHSH and CDR2 LQKENI. The length of the CDR3 is 13 residues. The CDR3 spells CASSPNQGNEQFF. The CDR3 nucleotides are TGTGCCAGCTCACCAAATCAGGGCAATGAGCAGTTCTTC.

The V and J genes are TRBV7-6 and TRBJ2-5; possibly TRBD2 for D (5 bases). The germline V gene has CDR1 SGHVS and CDR2 FNYEAQ. With 0 bases removed from V and 5 bases from J, the gap between germline ends came to 10 bases. This CDR3 contains 14 residues. The DNA of the CDR3 is TGTGCCAGCAGCTTAGCTCGAGGGCGGGAGACCCAGTACTTC. Its translation is CASSLARGRETQYF. The variable domain in full, with the rest retrieved from reference TRBV7-6 and TRBJ2-5, is GAGVSQSPRYKVTKRGQDVALRCDPISGHVSLYWYRQALGQGPEFLTYFNYEAQQDKSGLPNDRFSAERPEGSISTLTIQRTEQRDSAMYRCASSLARGRETQYFGPGTRLLVL.

The V and J genes are TRBV25-1 and TRBJ1-1; TRBD1 matches 11 bases. This CDR3 region has 15 residues. Germline V gene sequence: CDR1 MGHDK, CDR2 SYGVNS. J was trimmed by 4 bases and V by 3 bases; bases with no gene match: 4. The CDR3 is CASSDSDRGRTEAFF. The CDR3 DNA reads TGTGCCAGCAGTGACTCGGACAGGGGGCGCACTGAAGCTTTCTTT.

This CDR3 reads CASSLRDREANVLTF. The CDR3, as DNA: TGCGCCAGCAGCCTCCGGGACAGGGAGGCCAACGTCCTGACTTTC. The gene calls are TRBV4-1 and TRBJ2-6; 9 nucleotides align to TRBD1. J was trimmed by 6 bases and V by 4 bases; bases with no gene match: 4. CDR3 length equals 15 residues. CDR1 and CDR2 (germline): MGHRA, YSYEKL.